This TCR beta chain was sequenced for a study of cytomegalovirus exposure and HLA in healthy donors (dated by TCRdb to about 2017). With respect to the entire study: A later analysis indicated that the 120 validation repertoires were generated on the platform also employed for the 720 or so repertoires of the first cohort. The aim of the study was to test whether cataloging public T cell receptors could identify signatures of past pathogen exposure. Along with the approximately 600-subject first cohort, a separate validation cohort of more than 90 different subjects was used. To predict cytomegalovirus infection status, the study brought together high-throughput TCR immunosequencing, statistical association of individual TCRs with disease status, and machine learning.

Preparation of the library involved the immunoSEQ multiplex PCR assay. As for how the authors treated the data: A statistical classification framework was built for diagnosing cytomegalovirus status from the catalog of TCR beta chain sequences. TCRdb limited this immuneACCESS table to in-frame rearrangements with V and J called. A share of clones is missing; checked studies link under half to unresolved V genes, and the rest is unexplained. The D gene and trimming were derived from the DNA, and the V and J assignments and clone size from that table. For this sample the table gives about 180,000 clones, of which just under 90% were detected only once. 1.4% of the sample comes from the top ten. On this clone: Its specific antigen is unknown. No much larger clone is present one base from it, and per-base qualities are unavailable.

On the study overall, not on this receptor specifically: A later analysis lacked HLA typing for the validation cohort, so it scored co-occurrence in that cohort across all 110 or so repertoires. A later analysis found that TCRs clustered in the first cohort also tended to co-occur in the approximately 120 validation repertoires, with 94% of cluster scores above 0. It was suggested by the authors that the approach could potentially be generalized to other disease states and immunological phenotypes. A few of the identified cytomegalovirus-associated TCR beta chains were confirmed in vitro to be specific for cytomegalovirus antigens. While some public TCRs were present in many individuals, most TCR sequences turned up only very rarely across donors. The classifier was reported to diagnose cytomegalovirus status with high specificity and sensitivity in both the original and validation cohorts. The study gave a list of some 150 TCR beta chains associated with cytomegalovirus.

The donors were included in the validation cohort of 90 to 150 subjects, a group kept apart from the roughly 610-subject first cohort. CDR1 and CDR2 are read off the germline V gene as MNHEY and SVGAGI. Its CDR3 holds 15 amino acids, cysteine through phenylalanine. Solely the CDR3 DNA is kept, with 45 bases framed from the first base. V is shortened by 6 bases, J by 0 bases, and the region joining them spans 12 bases. This receptor was taken from a woman under 40 in good health and CMV-seronegative. The rearrangement joined TRBV6-5 to TRBJ1-3; no D segment can be confidently identified. Sequenced: PBMCs. The DNA is TGTGCCAGCAGCCAAGCCCTAATCTCTGGAAACACCATATATTTT. Translated, it gives CASSQALISGNTIYF.